The 14 T cell receptor beta chains below were found in one sample sequenced in a study of T cells expressing NK-cell markers. TCRdb reanalyzed the 5' RACE reads and collapses them to one entry per CDR3 protein, without DNA. The listing records about 390,000 distinct CDR3 sequences. Source material: blood T cells: a sorted CD56 or NKG2C T cell subset, CD4+ or CD8+ T cells, or bulk PBMC T cells (not recorded which). These receptors all stem from a woman aged 45-60 years in good health.

The J gene is TRBJ2-1, the V gene TRBV29-1; the TRBD2 assignment by TCRdb is unverifiable without DNA. The CDR3 is 12 residues long. Germline V gene sequence: CDR1 SQVTM, CDR2 ANQGSEA. CDR3 sequence reads: CSSGTIYNEQFF.

The V and J genes are TRBV4-2 and TRBJ2-7. The CDR3 runs 14 residues. Germline V lookup: CDR1 LGHNA, CDR2 YNFKEQ. This CDR3 reads CASSQQDLVYEQYF.

This chain connects TRBV16 to TRBJ1-2. This CDR3 is 14 amino acids long. Germline V gene lookup returns CDR1 KGHSY and CDR2 FQNENV. The CDR3 spells CASSKRGTNYGYTF.

The chain combines TRBV10-3 with TRBJ2-1. Germline V lookup: CDR1 ENHRY, CDR2 SYGVKD. CDR3 size: 12 residues. CDR3 loop: CAIRESGNEQFF.

The chain carries TRBV27 and TRBJ2-1; with no DNA, the TCRdb D assignment of TRBD2 cannot be verified. The CDR3 runs to 13 residues. The germline gives CDR1 MNHEY, CDR2 SMNVEV (reference sequence). The CDR3 region is CASSLLGSSEQFF.

The chain carries TRBV6-5 and TRBJ2-5. Germline loops: CDR1 MNHEY, CDR2 SVGAGI. The CDR3 covers 16 residues. The CDR3 protein is CASSYSGSKGKETQYF.

This CDR3 is CASSLLQGQETQYF. The genes are TRBV7-9 and TRBJ2-5; the D call from TCRdb, TRBD1, cannot be confirmed without DNA. The CDR3 covers 14 residues. Germline values: CDR1 SEHNR, CDR2 FQNEAQ (reference sequence).

The chain uses TRBV15 and TRBJ2-5. This CDR3 has 16 amino acids. The germline gives CDR1 LNHNV, CDR2 YYDKDF (reference sequence). The CDR3 is CATSRDGWIGGETQYF.

V is TRBV10-1 and J is TRBJ2-3; with no DNA, the TCRdb D assignment of TRBD2 cannot be verified. This CDR3 is built from 15 residues. In germline, CDR1 is WNHNN, CDR2 SYGVQD (reference sequence). This CDR3 reads CASRSQGGSTDTQYF.

This rearrangement joins TRBV7-9 to TRBJ1-4; TCRdb indicates TRBD1, and absent DNA this call remains unverified. The germline CDR1 and CDR2 sequences are SEHNR and FQNEAQ (reference sequence). The CDR3 is 14 amino acids. CDR3 amino acids: CASNRVRTNEKLFF.

V is TRBV5-1 and J is TRBJ2-6. This CDR3 is built from 18 residues. From germline, CDR1 is SGHRS and CDR2 YFSETQ. This chain's CDR3 is CASSLLQTTHSGANVLTF.

The V call is TRBV12-3 or TRBV12-4, the J call TRBJ2-3; lacking DNA, the TRBD1 call made by TCRdb goes unchecked. The CDR3 loop spans 13 amino acids. CDR3 residues: CASSPPTGDTQYF.

V and J are TRBV12-3 or TRBV12-4 and TRBJ2-7; the D call of TRBD1 rests on TCRdb alone, since no DNA is present to check it. The CDR3 totals 14 residues. The CDR3 sequence: CASSLTGSHPEQYF.

V usage is TRBV5-1 and J usage is TRBJ2-1; the D gene TCRdb calls, TRBD1, cannot be checked with no DNA. This CDR3 spans 12 amino acids. Germline V CDR1 and CDR2: SGHRS, YFSETQ. CDR3 protein: CASSWLGVEQFF.